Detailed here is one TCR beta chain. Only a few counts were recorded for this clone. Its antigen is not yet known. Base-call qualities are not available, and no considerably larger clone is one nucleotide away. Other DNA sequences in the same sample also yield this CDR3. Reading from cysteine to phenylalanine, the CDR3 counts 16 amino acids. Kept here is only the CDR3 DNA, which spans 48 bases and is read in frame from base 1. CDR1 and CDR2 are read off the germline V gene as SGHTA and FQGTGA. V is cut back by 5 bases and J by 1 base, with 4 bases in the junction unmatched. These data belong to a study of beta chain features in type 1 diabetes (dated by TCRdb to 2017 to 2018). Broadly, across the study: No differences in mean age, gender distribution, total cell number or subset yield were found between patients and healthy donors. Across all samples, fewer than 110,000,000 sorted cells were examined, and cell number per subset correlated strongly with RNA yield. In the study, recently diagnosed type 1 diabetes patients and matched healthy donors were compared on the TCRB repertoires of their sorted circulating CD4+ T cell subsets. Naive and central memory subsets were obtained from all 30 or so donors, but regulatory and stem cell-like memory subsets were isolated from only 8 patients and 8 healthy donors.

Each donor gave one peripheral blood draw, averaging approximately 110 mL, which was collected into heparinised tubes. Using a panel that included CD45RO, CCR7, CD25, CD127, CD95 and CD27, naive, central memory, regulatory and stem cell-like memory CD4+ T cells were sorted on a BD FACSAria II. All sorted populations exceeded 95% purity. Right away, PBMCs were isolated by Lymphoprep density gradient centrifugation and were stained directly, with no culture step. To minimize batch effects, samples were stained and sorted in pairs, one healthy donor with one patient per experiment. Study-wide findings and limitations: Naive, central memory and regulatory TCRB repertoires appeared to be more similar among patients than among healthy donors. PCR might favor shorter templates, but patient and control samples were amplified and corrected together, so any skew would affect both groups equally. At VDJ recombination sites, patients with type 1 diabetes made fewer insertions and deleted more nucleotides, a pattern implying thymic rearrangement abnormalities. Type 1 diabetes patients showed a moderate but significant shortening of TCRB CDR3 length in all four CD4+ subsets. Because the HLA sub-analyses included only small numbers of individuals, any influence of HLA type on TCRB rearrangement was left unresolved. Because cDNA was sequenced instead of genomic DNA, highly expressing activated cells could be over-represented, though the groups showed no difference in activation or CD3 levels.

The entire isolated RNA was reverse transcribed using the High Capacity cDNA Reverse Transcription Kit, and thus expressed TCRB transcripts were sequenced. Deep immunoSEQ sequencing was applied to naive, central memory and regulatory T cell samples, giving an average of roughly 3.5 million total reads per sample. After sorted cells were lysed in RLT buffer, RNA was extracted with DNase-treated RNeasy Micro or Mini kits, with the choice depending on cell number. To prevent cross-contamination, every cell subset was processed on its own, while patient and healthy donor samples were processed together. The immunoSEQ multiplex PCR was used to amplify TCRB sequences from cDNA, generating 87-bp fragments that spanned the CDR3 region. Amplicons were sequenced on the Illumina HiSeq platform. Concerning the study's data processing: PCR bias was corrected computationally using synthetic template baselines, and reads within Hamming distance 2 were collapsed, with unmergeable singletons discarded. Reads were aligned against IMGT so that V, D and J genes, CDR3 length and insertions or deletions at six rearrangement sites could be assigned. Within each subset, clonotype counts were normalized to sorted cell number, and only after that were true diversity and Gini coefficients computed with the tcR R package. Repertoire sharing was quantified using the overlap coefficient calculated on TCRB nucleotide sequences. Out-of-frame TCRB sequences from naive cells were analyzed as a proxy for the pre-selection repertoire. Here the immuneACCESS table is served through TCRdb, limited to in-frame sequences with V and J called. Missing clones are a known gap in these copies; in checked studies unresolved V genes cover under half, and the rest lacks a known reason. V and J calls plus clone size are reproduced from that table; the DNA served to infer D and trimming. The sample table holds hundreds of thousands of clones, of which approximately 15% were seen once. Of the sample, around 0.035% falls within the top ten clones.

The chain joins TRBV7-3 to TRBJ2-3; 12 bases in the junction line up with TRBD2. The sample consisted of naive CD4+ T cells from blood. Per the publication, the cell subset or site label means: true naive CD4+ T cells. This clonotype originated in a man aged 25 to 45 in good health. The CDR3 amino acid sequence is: CASSPRLAGGTDTQYF. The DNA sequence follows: TGTGCCAGCAGCCCGCGACTAGCGGGGGGCACAGATACGCAGTATTTT.